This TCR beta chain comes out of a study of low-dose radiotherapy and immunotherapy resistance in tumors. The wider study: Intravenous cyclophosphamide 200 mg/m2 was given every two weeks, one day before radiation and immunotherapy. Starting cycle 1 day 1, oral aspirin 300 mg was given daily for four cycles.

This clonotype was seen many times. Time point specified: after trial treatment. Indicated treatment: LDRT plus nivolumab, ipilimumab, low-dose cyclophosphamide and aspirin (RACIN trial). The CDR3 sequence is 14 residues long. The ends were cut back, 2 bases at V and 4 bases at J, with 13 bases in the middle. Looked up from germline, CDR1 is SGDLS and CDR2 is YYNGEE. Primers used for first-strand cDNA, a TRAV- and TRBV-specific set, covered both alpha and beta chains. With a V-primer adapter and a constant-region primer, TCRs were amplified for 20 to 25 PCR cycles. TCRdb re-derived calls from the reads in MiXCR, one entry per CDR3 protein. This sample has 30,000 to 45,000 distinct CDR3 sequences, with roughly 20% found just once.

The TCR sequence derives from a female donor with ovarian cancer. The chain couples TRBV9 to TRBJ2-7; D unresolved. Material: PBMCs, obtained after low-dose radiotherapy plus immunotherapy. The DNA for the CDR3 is TGTGCCAGCAGCGTCACCGATTCAGCGTACGAGCAGTACTTC. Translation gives CASSVTDSAYEQYF. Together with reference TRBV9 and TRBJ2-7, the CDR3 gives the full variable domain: DSGVTQTPKHLITATGQRVTLRCSPRSGDLSVYWYQQSLDQGLQFLIQYYNGEERAKGNILERFSAQQFPDLHSELNLSSLELGDSALYFCASSVTDSAYEQYFGPGTRLTVT.